This T cell receptor beta chain was recovered during a study of CD8+ T cells in alopecia areata. Study-level background: The SALT score measured affected scalp surface percentage in treated patients.

About this clone itself: The antigen remains undetermined.

The CDR3 is 13 amino acids. V was shortened by 0 bases and J by 4 bases, with 5 bases between the two germline ends. CDR1 is LGHNT and CDR2 is FRNRAP in the germline V gene. Study findings and constraints: Mice gave a clearer picture of TCR sharing than patients did, possibly for HLA-related reasons. With one nonresponder, baseline CD8+ expansion's link to response remains uncertain.

The treatment was: oral pan-JAK inhibitor, 5-10 mg twice daily. Extraction and reverse transcription of RNA yielded cDNA as the sequencing template. Some clones are missing from TCRdb's copy, which holds only in-frame ones; the method was immunoSEQ multiplex PCR. The data show under 350,000 clones, roughly 60% seen once. The J gene is TRBJ2-3, the V gene TRBV12-5; D remains ambiguous. The sequence derives from a human donor with alopecia areata. Sample: CD4+ T cells sorted from blood, taken at week 24, from a patient treated with tofacitinib. CDR3 residues: CASGLVGADTQYF. In DNA form, the CDR3 reads TGTGCTAGTGGTTTGGTAGGTGCAGATACGCAGTATTTT.